Below are 3 T cell receptor beta chains sequenced from a single sample in a study of T cells after yellow fever vaccination. In TCRdb, the 5' RACE reads were re-called with MiXCR into one record per CDR3 protein. The sample carries fewer than 500,000 distinct CDR3 sequences, about 19% recorded once. This material consisted of PBMCs, taken before the yellow fever booster vaccination. The source of these receptors is a young man who received the YFV17D yellow fever vaccine.

CDR3 DNA: TGTGCCAGCAGTGTCGGTCTTGGCACTGAAGCTTTCTTT. It specifies CASSVGLGTEAFF. The chain recombines TRBV6-4 with TRBJ1-1; D ambiguous. This CDR3 region has 13 residues. Germline V gives CDR1 MRHNA, CDR2 SNTAGT. V was cut by 4 bases and J by 4 bases, with 10 bases left in between.

The sample holds a few counts of this clonotype. The chain joins TRBV6-5 to TRBJ2-3; D ambiguous. V was clipped by 5 bases and J by 4 bases, with 16 bases between them. Germline lookup yields CDR1 MNHEY and CDR2 SVGAGI. The CDR3 extends over 15 amino acids. The CDR3 sequence: CASSPPGGRPDTQYF. Here the CDR3 DNA reads TGTGCCAGCAGTCCACCCGGCGGACGGCCAGATACGCAGTATTTT.

This sequence joins TRBV5-8 and TRBJ2-3; 7 nucleotides line up with TRBD2. Germline lookup yields CDR1 SGHTS and CDR2 YDEGEE. This CDR3 contains 14 residues. Trimming cost V 3 bases and J 8 bases; bases outside gene matches: 9. The CDR3 coding sequence is TGTGCCAGCAGCTCCCAACTAGCGACCGGTACGCAGTATTTT. Translated, it gives CASSSQLATGTQYF. Together with reference TRBV5-8 and TRBJ2-3, the CDR3 gives the full variable domain: EAGVTQSPTHLIKTRGQQATLRCSPISGHTSVYWYQQALGLGLQFLLWYDEGEERNRGNFPPRFSGRQFPNYSSELNVNALELEDSALYLCASSSQLATGTQYFGPGTRLTVL.